Presented here are 24 T cell receptor beta chains from one specimen sequenced in a study of shared clonotypes between healthy human individuals. Assay: immunoSEQ multiplex PCR; the TCRdb copy retains only in-frame clones and omits some. This repertoire shows about 2.3 million clones, 85% to 95% found once; its top ten account for 0.3% to 0.4%. The sample was naive CD4+ T cells from PBMCs. As for subset: CD45RA+ positively selected. The receptors stem from a man aged 18 to 35 in good health. Some clones in this sample may be carry-over from other donors' samples.

The chain couples TRBV28 to TRBJ1-4; TRBD1 aligns across 8 bases. Germline V CDR1 and CDR2: MDHEN, SYDVKM. The ends lost 3 bases at V and 8 bases at J; junction bases unmatched: 11. This CDR3 contains 16 residues. The CDR3 here is CASSLGTGKMEEKLFF. The CDR3 nucleotides read TGTGCCAGCAGTTTGGGGACAGGAAAAATGGAAGAAAAACTGTTTTTT.

This clone was seen only once. V gene TRBV28 combines with J gene TRBJ1-5; 8 bases agree with TRBD1. Germline values: CDR1 MDHEN, CDR2 SYDVKM. V shed 1 base, J shed 6 bases, and the junction held 5 bases outside the gene matches. The CDR3 covers 15 residues. The CDR3 spells CASSLLGRGLQPQHF. In DNA, the CDR3 is TGTGCCAGCAGTTTATTGGGCAGGGGGCTTCAGCCCCAGCATTTT.

Of note for this clone: This specimen includes other DNA sequences encoding the same CDR3. This chain connects TRBV5-1 to TRBJ2-5, with D maybe TRBD1 (5 bases). CDR3 size: 13 residues. CDR1 is SGHRS and CDR2 is YFSETQ in the germline V gene. Trimming left V 3 bases short and J 4 bases short, with 10 bases between. The CDR3 DNA follows: TGCGCCAGCAGCTCCTCTAGGGGAGAGACCCAGTACTTC. Amino acids: CASSSSRGETQYF.

This chain joins TRBV10-3 and TRBJ1-4; no clear D gene. CDR3 length equals 15 residues. The V gene lost 0 bases and the J gene lost 7 bases, with 12 bases spanning the gap. Germline CDR1 reads ENHRY; CDR2 reads SYGVKD. CDR3 nucleotides: TGTGCCATCAGTGAGTCGAACGCGGGCCCTGAAAAACTGTTTTTT. Protein product: CAISESNAGPEKLFF.

This chain joins TRBV28 and TRBJ1-4; 7 bases agree with TRBD1. Germline values: CDR1 MDHEN, CDR2 SYDVKM. V gave up 5 bases and J gave up 6 bases; unmatched junction bases: 12. CDR3 size: 16 residues. In nucleotides, the CDR3 is TGTGCCAGCAGTGCCCCCAACAGGGGATTCGATGAAAAACTGTTTTTT. It encodes CASSAPNRGFDEKLFF.

The count of this clone is one. The CDR3, as DNA: TGTGCCAGCAGCTTAGGCTCAGATACGCAGTATTTT. As protein: CASSLGSDTQYF. The rearrangement links TRBV11-3 to TRBJ2-3; D gene uncertain. With 1 base removed from V and 4 bases from J, the gap between germline ends came to 3 bases. Germline CDR1 and CDR2: SGHNT and YENEEA. The CDR3 runs to 12 residues.

The gene calls are TRBV30 and TRBJ2-5; the match to TRBD1 covers 7 bases. Losses at the gene ends were 3 bases for V and 2 bases for J; bases not matched to a gene: 6. Germline CDR1 GTSNPN, CDR2 SVGIG (reference sequence). This CDR3 is 14 amino acids long. CDR3 in DNA: TGTGCCTGGAGCGACAGGGAACTACAAGAGACCCAGTACTTC. Protein sequence: CAWSDRELQETQYF.

In regard to this clone: The sample has other DNA sequences that encode this CDR3 too. The chain couples TRBV5-1 to TRBJ1-3; D call uncertain. The V end lost 4 bases, the J end lost 0 bases, and 11 bases lay between the germline ends. Per germline, CDR1 SGHRS and CDR2 YFSETQ. This CDR3 comprises 15 residues. CDR3: CASSLDGTSGNTIYF. CDR3 nucleotides: TGCGCCAGCAGCCTAGACGGCACCTCTGGAAACACCATATATTTT.

This clone was picked up one time. The rearrangement joins TRBV25-1 to TRBJ2-3; D might be TRBD1 (6 bases). The CDR3 is 14 amino acids. Germline CDR1 MGHDK, CDR2 SYGVNS. V was cut by 2 bases and J by 3 bases, with 9 bases left in between. CDR3 loop: CASSEDDRTDTQYF. In DNA form, the CDR3 reads TGTGCCAGCAGTGAAGACGACAGGACAGATACGCAGTATTTT.

CDR3 loop: CASEERPPYEQYF. CDR3 DNA sequence: TGTGCCAGCGAGGAGAGGCCGCCCTACGAGCAGTACTTC. This chain uses TRBV2 with TRBJ2-7, with unresolved D. The CDR3 extends over 13 amino acids. V shed 8 bases and J shed 2 bases, with 13 bases lying between them. The germline V gene has CDR1 SNHLY and CDR2 FYNNEI.

The rearrangement joins TRBV4-1 to TRBJ2-7, with 10 positions matching TRBD1. The V gene's germline CDR1 is MGHRA and CDR2 YSYEKL. V trimming: 2 bases; J trimming: 3 bases; junction bases outside the gene matches: 4. The CDR3 has 15 amino acids. The CDR3 reads CASSQPGQGNYEQYF. The CDR3 nucleotides are TGCGCCAGCAGCCAACCGGGACAGGGGAACTACGAGCAGTACTTC.

This clone came up once. The chain has TRBV6-4 and TRBJ2-7; 11 nucleotides line up with TRBD2. Trimming took 8 bases from V and 0 from J; bases not matched to a gene: 6. The CDR3 runs 15 residues. CDR1 and CDR2 from the germline V gene are MRHNA and SNTAGT. The CDR3 DNA follows: TGTGCCAGCCTCGGACTAGCGGGCCCCTCCTACGAGCAGTACTTC. Translated: CASLGLAGPSYEQYF.

This rearrangement joins TRBV5-1 to TRBJ2-2; 9 bases agree with TRBD1. With V trimmed by 2 bases and J by 7 bases, 6 bases remained unmatched. Germline V lookup: CDR1 SGHRS, CDR2 YFSETQ. The CDR3 is made up of 15 amino acids. In DNA form, the CDR3 reads TGCGCCAGCAGCTTCACAGGGGGCAAAGACGGGGAGCTGTTTTTT. Protein: CASSFTGGKDGELFF.

The rearrangement joins TRBV6-6 to TRBJ1-3; no reliable D call. CDR1 and CDR2 from the germline V gene are MNHNY and SVGAGI (reference sequence). V lost 7 bases, J lost 0 bases, and 13 bases lay in between. CDR3 length: 15 amino acids. DNA for the CDR3: TGTGCCAGCATACAGCTCAGGAACTCTGGAAACACCATATATTTT. Translating gives CASIQLRNSGNTIYF.

The chain uses TRBV5-6 and TRBJ2-2; D is unclear. Germline CDR1 SGHDT, CDR2 YYEEEE. This CDR3 comprises 16 residues. V was trimmed by 0 bases and J by 6 bases, leaving 15 bases between them. Here the CDR3 DNA reads TGTGCCAGCAGCTTGGGAGCCGGAGCTACGTCCGGGGAGCTGTTTTTT. This sequence encodes CASSLGAGATSGELFF.

The J gene is TRBJ1-5, the V gene TRBV10-2, with D possibly being TRBD1 (6 bases). The CDR3 runs 14 residues. V lost 3 bases to trimming and J lost 8 bases, with 14 bases between them. Per germline, CDR1 WSHSY and CDR2 SAAADI. The CDR3 loop reads CASSESQGREPQHF. The CDR3 DNA is TGCGCCAGCAGTGAATCTCAGGGGCGGGAGCCCCAGCATTTT.

The chain joins TRBV18 to TRBJ1-4; the D gene is possibly TRBD1 (6 bases). Germline CDR1 reads KGHSH; CDR2 reads LQKENI. The CDR3 spans 15 residues. Trimming removed 6 bases at V and 8 bases at J, with 19 bases between. The CDR3 region is CASSFFGGPREKLFF. Here the CDR3 DNA reads TGTGCCAGCTCGTTTTTCGGGGGGCCACGCGAAAAACTGTTTTTT.

J is TRBJ2-5 and V is TRBV7-6, with TRBD2 matching over 7 bases. Germline V gives CDR1 SGHVS, CDR2 FNYEAQ. The J segment lost 11 bases and the V segment lost 2 bases, leaving 17 bases of the junction unmatched. This CDR3 spans 16 amino acids. In DNA, the CDR3 is TGTGCCAGCAGCTTATCTACAGGTTCTATCGCGGGGGAGCAGTACTTC. It yields the protein CASSLSTGSIAGEQYF. Complete variable domain (other parts from reference TRBV7-6 and TRBJ2-5): GAGVSQSPRYKVTKRGQDVALRCDPISGHVSLYWYRQALGQGPEFLTYFNYEAQQDKSGLPNDRFSAERPEGSISTLTIQRTEQRDSAMYRCASSLSTGSIAGEQYFGPGTRLLVL.

V usage is TRBV7-7 and J usage is TRBJ1-1; a possible D gene is TRBD1 (6 bases). The V gene's germline CDR1 is SSHAT and CDR2 FNYEAQ (reference sequence). CDR3 length: 17 residues. The V gene lost 5 bases and the J gene lost 3 bases, with 22 bases spanning the gap. CDR3 amino acids: CASSRYRECSKDTEAFF. The CDR3 nucleotides read TGTGCCAGCAGCCGATACAGGGAATGCTCGAAAGACACTGAAGCTTTCTTT.

This clone was seen just once. The rearrangement uses TRBV5-5 and TRBJ2-5; D ambiguous. CDR1 is SGHKS and CDR2 is YYEKEE in the germline V gene (reference sequence). Trimming removed 1 base from V and 2 bases from J, with 6 bases in between. The CDR3 runs to 13 residues. This CDR3 is CASSLFVQETQYF. CDR3 in DNA: TGTGCCAGCAGCTTGTTTGTACAAGAGACCCAGTACTTC.

The rearrangement joins TRBV2 to TRBJ1-2, with D tentatively TRBD1 (6 bases). Germline loops: CDR1 SNHLY, CDR2 FYNNEI. V lost 8 bases and J lost 4, with 14 bases in between. The CDR3 spans 13 residues. The DNA for the CDR3 is TGTGCCAGCGACAGGTCCGCCCGCTATGGCTACACCTTC. Its protein is CASDRSARYGYTF.

CDR3 sequence (DNA): TGTGCCAGCAGTGCCGGGACAGTCAACACTGAAGCTTTCTTT. Encoded protein: CASSAGTVNTEAFF. This chain uses TRBV6-6 with TRBJ1-1; 7 nucleotides align to TRBD1. This CDR3 comprises 14 residues. Germline lookup yields CDR1 MNHNY and CDR2 SVGAGI (reference sequence). Trimming cost V 5 bases and J 2 bases; bases outside gene matches: 5.

The chain uses TRBV29-1 and TRBJ2-3, with 9 positions matching TRBD1. This CDR3 comprises 14 residues. Per the germline V gene, CDR1 is SQVTM and CDR2 is ANQGSEA. V trimming: 6 bases; J trimming: 3 bases; junction bases outside the gene matches: 7. CDR3 nucleotide sequence: TGCAGCGTCGCGACAGGGGGTAATACAGATACGCAGTATTTT. It encodes CSVATGGNTDTQYF.

The chain couples TRBV9 to TRBJ2-7; 7 bases match TRBD2. The CDR3 has 18 residues. V gave up 4 bases and J gave up 3 bases; unmatched junction bases: 19. Germline values: CDR1 SGDLS, CDR2 YYNGEE. CDR3 region: CASSIGPRGATSSYEQYF. CDR3 DNA: TGTGCCAGCAGCATCGGGCCCCGAGGTGCGACTAGCAGCTACGAGCAGTACTTC. Combining the CDR3 with reference TRBV9 and TRBJ2-7 gives the whole variable domain DSGVTQTPKHLITATGQRVTLRCSPRSGDLSVYWYQQSLDQGLQFLIQYYNGEERAKGNILERFSAQQFPDLHSELNLSSLELGDSALYFCASSIGPRGATSSYEQYFGPGTRLTVT.